Described below is a single T cell receptor beta chain sequence and its context. Its antigen is undetermined. Assay execution took place at the deep level. Libraries were prepared by immunoSEQ multiplex PCR; TCRdb keeps only in-frame clonotypes and omits some of them. Here the sample spans some 1,400,000 clones, about 96% being singletons. The CDR3 has 15 residues. Germline assignment: CDR1 WSHSY and CDR2 SAAADI. V shed 3 bases, J shed 1 base, and the junction held 4 bases outside the gene matches. The sample originates from a study of shared clonotypes between healthy human individuals. Study-wide context: Each donor contributed plates that comprised three CD4 naive, three CD4 memory, two CD8 naive and one CD8 memory.

Regarding the study as a whole: Naive subsets, compared against memory subsets, generally had larger estimated richness values. The study sampled only blood, and tissue repertoires likely differ.

Sample: naive CD4+ T cells sorted from blood. Sample subset: CD45RA+ positively selected. This TCR derives from a man between 25 and 39 years old in good health. The rearrangement uses TRBV10-2 and TRBJ2-5; the match to TRBD2 covers 8 bases. The chain's CDR3 is CASSEISGGQETQYF. The DNA for the CDR3 is TGCGCCAGCAGTGAAATCAGCGGGGGCCAAGAGACCCAGTACTTC.